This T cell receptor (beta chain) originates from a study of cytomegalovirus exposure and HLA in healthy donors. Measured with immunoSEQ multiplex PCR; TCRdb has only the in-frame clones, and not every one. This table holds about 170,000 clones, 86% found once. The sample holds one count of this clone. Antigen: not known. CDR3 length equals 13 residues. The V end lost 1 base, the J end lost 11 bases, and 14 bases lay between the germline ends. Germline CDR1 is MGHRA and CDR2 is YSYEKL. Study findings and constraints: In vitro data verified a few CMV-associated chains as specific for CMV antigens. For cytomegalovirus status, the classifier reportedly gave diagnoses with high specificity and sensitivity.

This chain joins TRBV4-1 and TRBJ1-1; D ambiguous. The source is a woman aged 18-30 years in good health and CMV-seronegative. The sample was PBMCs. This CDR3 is CASSQVGLAEAFF. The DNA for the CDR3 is TGCGCCAGCAGCCAAGTGGGTCTGGCGGAGGCTTTCTTT.